This T cell receptor beta chain stems from a study of T cell responses to AZD1222 COVID-19 vaccine. The study, taken as a whole, reports: Nearly half of unique spike-specific TCRs reportedly avoided B.1.351 and B.1.1.7 mutated regions. Two AZD1222 administrations were followed by greater Spike-specific TCR breadth and depth. Sampled repertoires all dated from after the peak T cell response.

The CDR3 runs to 16 residues. Trimming cost V 6 bases and J 0 bases, with 15 bases left between them. The germline V gene has CDR1 SNHLY and CDR2 FYNNEI. As regards this clone: What it binds is not known.

Repertoires were generated with immunoSEQ multiplex PCR, while TCRdb's copy carries only in-frame clones and drops some. The repertoire holds about 120,000 clones, with about 90% as singletons. The receptor was isolated from an adult in good health. The input for sequencing was peripheral blood, taken on day 0 of AZD1222 vaccination. The chain recombines TRBV2 with TRBJ2-1; D not resolved. CDR3: CASSPGRISSYNEQFF. Here the CDR3 DNA reads TGTGCCAGCAGCCCTGGACGGATAAGCTCCTACAATGAGCAGTTCTTC.